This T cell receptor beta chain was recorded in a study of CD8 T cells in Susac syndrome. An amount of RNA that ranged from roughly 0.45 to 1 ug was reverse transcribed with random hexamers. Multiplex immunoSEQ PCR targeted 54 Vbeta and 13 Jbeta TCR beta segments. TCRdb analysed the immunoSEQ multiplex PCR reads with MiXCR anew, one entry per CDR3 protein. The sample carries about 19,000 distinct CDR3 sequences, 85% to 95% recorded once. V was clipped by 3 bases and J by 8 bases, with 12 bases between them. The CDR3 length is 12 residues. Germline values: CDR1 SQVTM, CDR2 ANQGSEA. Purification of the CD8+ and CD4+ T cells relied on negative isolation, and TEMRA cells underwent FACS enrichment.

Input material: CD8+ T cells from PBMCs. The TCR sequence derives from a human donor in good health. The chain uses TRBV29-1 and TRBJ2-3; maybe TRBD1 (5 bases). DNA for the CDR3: TGCAGCGTTGAGTTTGGCAGGGCTACGCAGTATTTT. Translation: CSVEFGRATQYF.